Below are 16 T cell receptor beta chains sequenced from a single sample in a study of T-cell memory formation after mild COVID-19. In TCRdb, the 5' RACE reads were re-called with MiXCR into one record per CDR3 protein. The sample yields around 340,000 distinct CDR3 sequences, 10% to 15% seen once. Sequencing was carried out using PBMCs or a T cell subset sorted from them (not recorded which). Receptors originate from a man between 18 and 35 years old who had mild COVID-19 (a few samples of this study predate the infection). Cell type and time point are not known.

The chain employs TRBV20-1 and TRBJ2-4; tentatively, D is TRBD1 (6 bases). The CDR3 is 12 residues long. Germline CDR1 DFQATT, CDR2 SNEGSKA (reference sequence). Trimming left V 4 bases short and J 7 bases short, with 11 bases between. The CDR3, as DNA: TGCAGTGCTACCGGGACAATGAACATTCAGTACTTC. Protein: CSATGTMNIQYF.

This clonotype was counted between two and nine times. The V and J genes are TRBV7-2 and TRBJ1-1; possible D gene TRBD1, 6 bases. Germline CDR1 SGHTA, CDR2 FQGNSA. The V end lost 4 bases, the J end lost 8 bases, and 17 bases lay between the germline ends. The CDR3 loop spans 14 amino acids. The CDR3, as DNA: TGTGCCAGCAGCTCCCTTCACCAAGACAGGGAAGCTTTCTTT. Translated, it gives CASSSLHQDREAFF.

In its sample, this clonotype was seen a few times. J is TRBJ2-3 and V is TRBV24-1; D may be TRBD1 (8 bases). V lost 9 bases to trimming and J lost 5 bases, with 17 bases between them. Per germline, CDR1 KGHDR and CDR2 SFDVKD. This CDR3 spans 14 amino acids. CDR3 region: CATEQGGSLDTQYF. Here the CDR3 DNA reads TGTGCCACCGAACAGGGGGGGAGCTTAGATACGCAGTATTTT.

This clonotype was seen a few times. The chain has TRBV6-5 and TRBJ1-6; D uncertain. Germline CDR1 reads MNHEY; CDR2 reads SVGAGI. V gave up 3 bases and J gave up 0 bases, with 6 bases separating them. This CDR3 spans 15 amino acids. The CDR3, as DNA: TGTGCCAGCAGTTATTTCGGCTCCTATAATTCACCCCTCCACTTT. The encoded protein is CASSYFGSYNSPLHF.

CDR3: CASSQQTAVSYEQYF. In nucleotides, the CDR3 is TGCGCCAGCAGCCAACAGACGGCAGTCTCCTACGAGCAGTACTTC. The chain has TRBV4-3 and TRBJ2-7; D unclear. Trimming stripped 2 bases from V and 0 bases from J, with 11 bases between. CDR1 is LGHNA and CDR2 is YSLEER in the germline V gene. The CDR3 has 15 amino acids.

The CDR3 sequence is CASSPVDEQYV. The CDR3 DNA reads TGTGCCAGCTCACCAGTCGACGAGCAGTACGTC. V gene TRBV18 combines with J gene TRBJ2-7; D gene ambiguous. This CDR3 spans 11 amino acids. The V gene's germline CDR1 is KGHSH and CDR2 LQKENI. V was pared by 2 bases and J by 5 bases, with 4 bases between.

V usage is TRBV12-3 or TRBV12-4 and J usage is TRBJ2-1; D is uncertain. Trimming removed 6 bases at V and 9 bases at J, with 18 bases between. CDR3 length equals 14 residues. DNA for the CDR3: TGTGCCAGCAGCCCGATTCGATCGGGCGGTGAGCAGTTCTTC. This gives the protein CASSPIRSGGEQFF.

This clonotype was found a few times. V gene TRBV18 combines with J gene TRBJ2-7; 10 nucleotides align to TRBD1. The V gene end was trimmed by 0 bases and the J gene end by 0 bases; junction bases not matched to a gene: 5. Germline V gives CDR1 KGHSH, CDR2 LQKENI. This CDR3 region has 17 residues. In nucleotides, the CDR3 is TGTGCCAGCTCACCACCTGGACAGGGGGATGCCTCCTACGAGCAGTACTTC. It encodes CASSPPGQGDASYEQYF. Variable domain in full (rest from reference TRBV18 and TRBJ2-7): NAGVMQNPRHLVRRRGQEARLRCSPMKGHSHVYWYRQLPEEGLKFMVYLQKENIIDESGMPKERFSAEFPKEGPSILRIQQVVRGDSAAYFCASSPPGQGDASYEQYFGPGTRLTVT.

This clonotype appeared a few times. V is TRBV4-3 and J is TRBJ1-2; 7 nucleotides match TRBD1. CDR3 length equals 15 residues. From germline, CDR1 is LGHNA and CDR2 YSLEER. Losses at the gene ends were 4 bases for V and 7 bases for J; bases not matched to a gene: 12. The CDR3 region has the DNA TGCGCCAGCAGCCGAGGGGACAGCGGAGGCAGTGGCTACACCTTC. Protein sequence: CASSRGDSGGSGYTF.

This clonotype came up many times. V is TRBV12-3 or TRBV12-4 and J is TRBJ1-2; D is unclear. V was trimmed by 5 bases and J by 2 bases, leaving 9 bases between them. The CDR3 runs to 13 residues. The CDR3 DNA reads TGTGCCAGCAGTCCAAGCCCCAACTATGGCTACACCTTC. As protein: CASSPSPNYGYTF.

This clonotype was counted only a few times. The chain is built from TRBV6-4 and TRBJ1-5, with a possible D match to TRBD1 (6 bases). The germline gives CDR1 MRHNA, CDR2 SNTAGT. The CDR3 has 15 residues. The V end lost 0 bases, the J end lost 2 bases, and 8 bases lay between the germline ends. CDR3 loop: CASSDSAGGNQPQHF. Written as DNA, the CDR3 is TGTGCCAGCAGTGACTCGGCAGGGGGCAATCAGCCCCAGCATTTT.

This clonotype was observed a handful of times. The rearrangement uses TRBV5-6 and TRBJ2-3; tentative D call: TRBD1 (5 bases). With 0 bases removed from V and 5 bases from J, the gap between germline ends came to 10 bases. This CDR3 spans 14 amino acids. The germline V gene encodes CDR1 SGHDT and CDR2 YYEEEE. DNA for the CDR3: TGTGCCAGCAGCTTGGTACAGGCGGAAGATACGCAGTATTTT. Amino acids: CASSLVQAEDTQYF.

This clonotype showed up just a few times. The rearrangement links TRBV6-5 to TRBJ1-5, with TRBD1 as a possible D gene (5 bases). The CDR3 has 13 residues. Per the germline V gene, CDR1 is MNHEY and CDR2 is SVGAGI. V was pared by 1 base and J by 6 bases, with 7 bases between. CDR3 nucleotide sequence: TGTGCCAGCAGTTACTACGGGGGTCAGCCCCAGCATTTT. Translation gives CASSYYGGQPQHF.

This clonotype appeared a few times. This chain links TRBV25-1 with TRBJ1-5; TRBD1 is a possible D gene (6 bases). Trimming took off 8 bases at V and 2 bases at J, with 10 bases between the two ends. Germline CDR1 is MGHDK and CDR2 is SYGVNS. The CDR3 runs 13 residues. The CDR3 is CASAGVGNQPQHF. Written as DNA, the CDR3 is TGTGCCAGCGCAGGGGTAGGCAATCAGCCCCAGCATTTT.

The chain is built from TRBV10-3 and TRBJ2-5, with a possible D match to TRBD2 (5 bases). This CDR3 has 12 amino acids. CDR1 is ENHRY, CDR2 SYGVKD, per germline. The V end was cut by 8 bases, the J end by 4 bases, with 11 bases between. CDR3 sequence reads: CAIGERTETQYF. The CDR3 DNA sequence: TGTGCCATCGGGGAGCGGACAGAGACCCAGTACTTC.

The chain couples TRBV20-1 to TRBJ2-5; tentative D call: TRBD2 (6 bases). V was shortened by 2 bases and J by 2 bases, with 12 bases between the two germline ends. In germline, CDR1 is DFQATT, CDR2 SNEGSKA (reference sequence). CDR3 size: 14 residues. CDR3 amino acids: CSARSGDGQETQYF. The CDR3 nucleotides read TGCAGTGCTAGATCGGGGGACGGGCAAGAGACCCAGTACTTC.